This T cell receptor (beta chain) came from a study of T cells in Graves' hyperthyroidism and ophthalmopathy. The investigators amplified TCR beta CDR3 regions from RNA transcripts. With the HTBI primer set, the TCR CDR3 went through a first round of RT-PCR. TCRdb used MiXCR to reprocess the multiplex PCR reads, holding one entry per CDR3 protein. This table holds approximately 600,000 distinct CDR3 sequences, less than 25% found once. There are many counts of this clonotype. This CDR3 is 15 amino acids long. V lost 0 bases, J lost 0 bases, and 9 bases lay in between. The chain uses TRBV12-3 or TRBV12-4 and TRBJ2-7, with D possibly matching TRBD2 (5 bases). The receptor was derived from a man younger than 40 with Graves' ophthalmopathy. The sequenced sample consisted of blood. The CDR3 sequence: CASSLAGAASYEQYF. CDR3 DNA sequence: TGTGCCAGCAGTTTAGCTGGAGCGGCCTCCTACGAGCAGTACTTC.